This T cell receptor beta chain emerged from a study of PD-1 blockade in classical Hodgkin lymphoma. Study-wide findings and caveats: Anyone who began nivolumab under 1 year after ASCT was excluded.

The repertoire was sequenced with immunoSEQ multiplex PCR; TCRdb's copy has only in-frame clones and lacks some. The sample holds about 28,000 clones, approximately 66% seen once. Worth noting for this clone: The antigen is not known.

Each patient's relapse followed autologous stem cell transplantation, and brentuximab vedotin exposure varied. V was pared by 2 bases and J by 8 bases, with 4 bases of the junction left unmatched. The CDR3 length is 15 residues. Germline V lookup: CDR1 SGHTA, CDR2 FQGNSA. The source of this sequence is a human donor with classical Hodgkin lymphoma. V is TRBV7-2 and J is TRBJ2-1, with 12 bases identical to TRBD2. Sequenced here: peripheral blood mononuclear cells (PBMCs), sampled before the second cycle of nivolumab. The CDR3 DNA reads TGTGCCAGCAGCTTAACTAGCGGGGGGCGCTATGAGCAGTTCTTC. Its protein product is CASSLTSGGRYEQFF.